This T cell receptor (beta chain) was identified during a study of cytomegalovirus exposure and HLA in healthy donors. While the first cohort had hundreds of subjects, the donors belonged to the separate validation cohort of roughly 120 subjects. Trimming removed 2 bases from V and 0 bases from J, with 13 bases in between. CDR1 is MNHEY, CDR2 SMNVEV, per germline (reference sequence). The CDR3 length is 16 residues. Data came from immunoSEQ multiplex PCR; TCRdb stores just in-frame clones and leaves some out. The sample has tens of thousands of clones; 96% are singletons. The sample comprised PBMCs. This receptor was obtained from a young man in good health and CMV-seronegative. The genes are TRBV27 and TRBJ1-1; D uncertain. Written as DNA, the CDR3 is TGTGCCAGCAGTTTAGAGCCTTTTATACTGAACACTGAAGCTTTCTTT. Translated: CASSLEPFILNTEAFF.